This T cell receptor (beta chain) was identified during a study of technical replicates of blood from a few donors. This clone was seen once. Germline trimming cut 7 bases from V and 4 bases from J; bases unmatched to any gene: 6. The CDR3 is made up of 16 amino acids. The V gene's germline CDR1 is ENHRY and CDR2 SYGVKD. Assay: immunoSEQ multiplex PCR; the TCRdb copy retains only in-frame clones and omits some. The table shows tens of thousands of clones, with around nine tenths occurring only once. Sequencing input: PBMCs. The source of this sequence is a human donor in good health. Some clones in this sample may be carry-over from other donors' samples. The rearrangement uses TRBV10-3 and TRBJ2-2; 13 bases map to TRBD2. CDR3 loop: CAITPTSGGATGELFF. The CDR3 DNA follows: TGTGCCATCACACCAACTAGCGGGGGGGCCACCGGGGAGCTGTTTTTT.